This T cell receptor (beta chain) was profiled in a study of naive and memory T cell subsets. The CDR3 sequence is 16 residues long. Trimming at V came to 6 bases and at J to 1 base, leaving 9 bases not matched to a gene. Germline-derived CDR1 and CDR2 are SNHLY and FYNNEI. Two oligonucleotides, mixed equimolar, formed the beta constant-region primer covering TRBC1 and TRBC2. The ligated cDNA underwent four PCR rounds using SP2 and nested alpha and beta constant-region primers. TCRdb reprocessed the UMI-ligation and nested PCR reads with MiXCR, giving one entry per CDR3 protein. In the table there are approximately 140,000 distinct CDR3 sequences, roughly 22% of which are singletons. This clonotype was counted ten times or more. The target antigen is unknown. The study's findings and limits: Possibly reflecting memory cells re-expressing CD45RA, a few larger clonotypes occurred in naive repertoires, especially CD8.

The specimen sequenced was naive CD4+ T cells from blood. The rearrangement uses TRBV2 and TRBJ2-1; 7 bases map to TRBD1. The receptor was derived from a human donor in good health. This chain's CDR3 is CASRGQVAMSYNEQFF. CDR3 DNA: TGTGCCAGCAGAGGACAGGTGGCTATGTCCTACAATGAGCAGTTCTTC.